Sequencing of this TCR beta chain was carried out in a study of blood T cell repertoires in COVID-19. Study as a whole: Sources were T cells, B-cell-depleted T cells, or PBMCs; the material itself was cDNA or gDNA.

In the study's own analysis: The authors estimated nucleated cell counts from reference gene primer amplification. Data came from immunoSEQ multiplex PCR; TCRdb stores just in-frame clones and leaves some out. D and trimming come from the DNA, and the V and J calls and clone size come from that table. Of around 100,000 clones in the sample, roughly 82% are singletons; the top ten hold around 12%. Between the trimmed V and J ends, which lost 5 bases and 5 bases, there was a span of 10 bases. The CDR3 length is 13 residues. CDR1 MRHNA and CDR2 SNTAGT come from the germline V gene. Sequenced input: peripheral blood. The sequence was collected from a human donor in a cohort sampled during active COVID-19. The rearrangement uses TRBV6-4 and TRBJ1-5; perhaps TRBD1 as D (6 bases). CDR3 sequence reads: CASSTGLDQPQHF. The CDR3 nucleotides read TGTGCCAGCAGTACAGGGTTGGATCAGCCCCAGCATTTT.